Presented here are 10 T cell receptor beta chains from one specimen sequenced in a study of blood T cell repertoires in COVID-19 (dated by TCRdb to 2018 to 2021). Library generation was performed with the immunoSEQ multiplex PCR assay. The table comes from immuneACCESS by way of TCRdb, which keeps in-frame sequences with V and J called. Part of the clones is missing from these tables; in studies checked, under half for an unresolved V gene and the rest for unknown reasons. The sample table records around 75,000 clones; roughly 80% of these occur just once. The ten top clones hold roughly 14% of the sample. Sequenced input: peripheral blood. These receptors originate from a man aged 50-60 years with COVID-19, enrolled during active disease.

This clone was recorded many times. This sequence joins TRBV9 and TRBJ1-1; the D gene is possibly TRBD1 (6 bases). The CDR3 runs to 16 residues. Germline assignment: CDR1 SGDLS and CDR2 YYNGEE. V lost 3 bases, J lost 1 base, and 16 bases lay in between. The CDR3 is CASSASYRVGNTEAFF. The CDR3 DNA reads TGTGCCAGCAGCGCCTCTTACAGGGTAGGGAACACTGAAGCTTTCTTT.

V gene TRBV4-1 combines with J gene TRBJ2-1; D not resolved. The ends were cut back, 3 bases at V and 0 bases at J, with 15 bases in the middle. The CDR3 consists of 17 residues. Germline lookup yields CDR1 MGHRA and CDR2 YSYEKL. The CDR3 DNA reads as TGCGCCAGCAGCCAGCCGATACAGAGAAGCTCCTACAATGAGCAGTTCTTC. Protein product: CASSQPIQRSSYNEQFF.

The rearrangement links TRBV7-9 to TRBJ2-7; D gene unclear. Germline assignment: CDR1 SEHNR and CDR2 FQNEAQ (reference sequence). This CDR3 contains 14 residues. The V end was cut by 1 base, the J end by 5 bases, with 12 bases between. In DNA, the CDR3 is TGTGCCAGCAGCTTAGGAGGCAGTTATAACGAGCAGTACTTC. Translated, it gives CASSLGGSYNEQYF. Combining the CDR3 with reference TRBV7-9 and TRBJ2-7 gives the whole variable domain DTGVSQNPRHKITKRGQNVTFRCDPISEHNRLYWYRQTLGQGPEFLTYFQNEAQLEKSRLLSDRFSAERPKGSFSTLEIQRTEQGDSAMYLCASSLGGSYNEQYFGPGTRLTVT.

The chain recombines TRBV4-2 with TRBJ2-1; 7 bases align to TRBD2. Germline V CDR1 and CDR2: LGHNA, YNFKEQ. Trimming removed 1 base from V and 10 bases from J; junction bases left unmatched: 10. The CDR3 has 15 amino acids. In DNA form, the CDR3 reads TGTGCCAGCAGCCAAGGGCTAGCGGACAAGGAGGAGCAGTTCTTC. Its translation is CASSQGLADKEEQFF.

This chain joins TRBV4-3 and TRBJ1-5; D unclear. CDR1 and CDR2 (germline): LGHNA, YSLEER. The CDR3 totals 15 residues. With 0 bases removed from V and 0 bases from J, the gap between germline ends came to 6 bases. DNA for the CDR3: TGCGCCAGCAGCCAAGAAGTCTATAGCAATCAGCCCCAGCATTTT. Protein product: CASSQEVYSNQPQHF.

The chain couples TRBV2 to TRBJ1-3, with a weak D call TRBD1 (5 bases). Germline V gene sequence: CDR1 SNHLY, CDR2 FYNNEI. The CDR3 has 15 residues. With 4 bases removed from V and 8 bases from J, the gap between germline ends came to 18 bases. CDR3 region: CASSAQGPSSDTIYF. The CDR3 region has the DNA TGTGCCAGCAGTGCCCAGGGCCCGTCGTCGGACACCATATATTTT.

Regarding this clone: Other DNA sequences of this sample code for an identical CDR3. For the CDR3, the DNA is TGTGCCAGTCGGGGGGGGTTAGGTTCACCCCTCCACTTT. The encoded protein is CASRGGLGSPLHF. V is TRBV19 and J is TRBJ1-6, with D tentatively TRBD1 (5 bases). CDR1 and CDR2 from the germline V gene are LNHDA and SQIVND (reference sequence). Trimming left V 8 bases short and J 9 bases short, with 14 bases between. CDR3 length: 13 amino acids.

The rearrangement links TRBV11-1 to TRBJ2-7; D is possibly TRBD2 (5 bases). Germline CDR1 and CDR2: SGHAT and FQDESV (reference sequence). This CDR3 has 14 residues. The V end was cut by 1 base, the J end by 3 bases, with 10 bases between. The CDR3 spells CASSLVPGIYEQYF. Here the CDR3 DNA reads TGTGCCAGCAGCTTAGTTCCGGGAATCTACGAGCAGTACTTC.

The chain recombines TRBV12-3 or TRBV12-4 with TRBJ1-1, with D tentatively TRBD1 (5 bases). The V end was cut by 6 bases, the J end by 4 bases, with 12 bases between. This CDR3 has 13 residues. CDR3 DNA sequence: TGTGCCAGCAGCGCGGGACCGAGCACTGAAGCTTTCTTT. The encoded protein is CASSAGPSTEAFF.

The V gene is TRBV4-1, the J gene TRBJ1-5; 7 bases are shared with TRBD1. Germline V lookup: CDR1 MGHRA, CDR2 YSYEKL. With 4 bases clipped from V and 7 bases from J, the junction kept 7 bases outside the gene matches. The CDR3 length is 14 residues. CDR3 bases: TGCGCCAGCAGCCTGAGGACAGGTGGGCAGCCCCAGCATTTT. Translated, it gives CASSLRTGGQPQHF.